This entry lists 31 T cell receptor beta chains sequenced from one sample in a study of blood T cell repertoires in COVID-19. Measured with immunoSEQ multiplex PCR; TCRdb has only the in-frame clones, and not every one. The profile covers roughly 48,000 clones, with around 88% appearing a single time and around 4.9% taken by the ten largest. Material: peripheral blood. The receptors were sampled from a human donor in a cohort sampled during active COVID-19.

This clone was found a few times. The chain joins TRBV29-1 to TRBJ2-7, with D possibly being TRBD2 (7 bases). The germline V gene encodes CDR1 SQVTM and CDR2 ANQGSEA. Trimming removed 5 bases at V and 4 bases at J, with 24 bases between. The CDR3 is 16 residues long. DNA for the CDR3: TGCAGCGTTTGGGACGGTACAGGGAGGGCCAGTTACGAGCAGTACTTC. This translates into CSVWDGTGRASYEQYF.

The J gene is TRBJ2-2, the V gene TRBV4-1, with TRBD1 matching 9 bases. This CDR3 spans 14 amino acids. Trimming took 6 bases from V and 7 from J; bases not matched to a gene: 6. Germline V CDR1 and CDR2: MGHRA, YSYEKL. This CDR3 is CASRSQGAFGELFF. In nucleotides, the CDR3 is TGCGCCAGCAGGTCACAGGGGGCGTTCGGGGAGCTGTTTTTT.

This clone has a single count. The chain employs TRBV21-1 and TRBJ2-7; no DNA check was done on the table's D call, TRBD1. TRBV21-1 is noted as a pseudogene. CDR3 size: 16 residues. The CDR3 here is CASSLMPGQGYYEQYF. The CDR3, as DNA: TGTGCCAGCAGCTTGATGCCGGGACAGGGATACTACGAGCAGTACTTC.

This chain joins TRBV15 and TRBJ2-1; 8 bases match TRBD2. CDR3 length: 17 residues. The V segment lost 0 bases and the J segment 4 bases; nucleotides outside the gene matches: 8. Germline V gives CDR1 LNHNV, CDR2 YYDKDF (reference sequence). This chain's CDR3 is CATSRDLSGGLYNEQFF. The CDR3 DNA is TGTGCCACCAGCAGAGATCTGAGCGGGGGCCTATACAATGAGCAGTTCTTC.

This clone showed up just once. Other DNA sequences from this sample encode an identical CDR3 as well. CDR3 nucleotide sequence: TGCGCCAGCAGCTTAGGTGGACAGGCTTACGGCTACACCTTC. This sequence encodes CASSLGGQAYGYTF. This chain joins TRBV5-1 and TRBJ1-2; 7 bases agree with TRBD1. The length of the CDR3 is 14 residues. From germline, CDR1 is SGHRS and CDR2 YFSETQ. V shed 2 bases and J 8 bases; nucleotides not matched to a gene: 9.

J is TRBJ2-5 and V is TRBV9; possibly TRBD2 for D (7 bases). The germline gives CDR1 SGDLS, CDR2 YYNGEE. The ends were cut back, 3 bases at V and 4 bases at J, with 13 bases in the middle. The CDR3 is 14 residues long. As DNA, the CDR3 is TGTGCCAGCAGCGGAGGGGGGGCCGGAGAGACCCAGTACTTC. Residues: CASSGGGAGETQYF.

The chain links TRBV9 to TRBJ2-5, with TRBD2 identical over 10 bases. V gave up 0 bases and J gave up 7 bases; unmatched junction bases: 6. The CDR3 is 15 residues long. Germline CDR1 reads SGDLS; CDR2 reads YYNGEE. The CDR3 loop reads CASSVGTSGGGTQYF. The CDR3 DNA reads as TGTGCCAGCAGCGTAGGGACTAGCGGCGGCGGGACCCAGTACTTC.

The chain is built from TRBV29-1 and TRBJ2-7, with 8 bases aligning to TRBD1. J was trimmed by 2 bases and V by 4 bases; bases with no gene match: 4. This CDR3 comprises 13 residues. The germline V gene has CDR1 SQVTM and CDR2 ANQGSEA. The CDR3 reads CSVVLDRAYEQYF. The CDR3 DNA is TGCAGCGTTGTACTGGACAGGGCCTACGAGCAGTACTTC.

The rearrangement links TRBV6-5 to TRBJ1-5; TRBD1 matches at 9 bases. The trim removed 9 bases at V and 4 bases at J, leaving 7 bases unmatched. Germline assignment: CDR1 MNHEY and CDR2 SVGAGI. The CDR3 extends over 14 amino acids. The CDR3 loop is CARVRTGANQPQHF. CDR3 sequence (DNA): TGTGCCAGGGTACGGACAGGGGCAAATCAGCCCCAGCATTTT.

This sequence joins TRBV13 and TRBJ1-6, with D uncertain. Between the trimmed V and J ends, which lost 0 bases and 7 bases, there was a span of 10 bases. This CDR3 region has 15 residues. The germline gives CDR1 PRHDT, CDR2 FYEKMQ (reference sequence). The CDR3 coding sequence is TGTGCCAGCAGCTTAGGGGGCAGTGGCAATTCACCCCTCCACTTT. This sequence encodes CASSLGGSGNSPLHF. The variable domain in full, with the rest retrieved from reference TRBV13 and TRBJ1-6, is AAGVIQSPRHLIKEKRETATLKCYPIPRHDTVYWYQQGPGQDPQFLISFYEKMQSDKGSIPDRFSAQQFSDYHSELNMSSLELGDSALYFCASSLGGSGNSPLHFGNGTRLTVT.

The J gene is TRBJ1-1, the V gene TRBV5-4; D call uncertain. Per the germline V gene, CDR1 is SGHNT and CDR2 is YYREEE (reference sequence). V lost 1 base, J lost 2 bases, and 9 bases lay in between. The CDR3 totals 14 residues. The CDR3 here is CASSLTVTNTEAFF. CDR3 nucleotide sequence: TGTGCCAGCAGCTTGACAGTTACTAACACTGAAGCTTTCTTT.

V and J are TRBV11-2 and TRBJ2-5; D is unresolved. This CDR3 contains 12 residues. Trimming shortened V by 5 bases and J by 1 base, and 5 bases separated the two germline ends. The germline gives CDR1 SGHAT, CDR2 FQNNGV. The chain's CDR3 is CASSPLQETQYF. The CDR3 DNA reads TGTGCCAGCAGCCCCCTCCAAGAGACCCAGTACTTC.

J is TRBJ1-3 and V is TRBV19, with D uncertain. The ends were cut back, 4 bases at V and 0 bases at J, with 7 bases in the middle. The CDR3 is 14 amino acids. From germline, CDR1 is LNHDA and CDR2 SQIVND (reference sequence). The DNA of the CDR3 is TGTGCCAGTAGTAACTATGACTCTGGAAACACCATATATTTT. It translates to CASSNYDSGNTIYF.

The rearrangement joins TRBV2 to TRBJ2-7, with unresolved D. CDR3 length equals 14 residues. V lost 1 base, J lost 6 bases, and 13 bases lay in between. CDR1 and CDR2 from the germline V gene are SNHLY and FYNNEI. The CDR3 nucleotides are TGTGCCAGCAGTGAAGGCTTCTCCCTACGCGAGCAGTACTTC. Translated, it gives CASSEGFSLREQYF.

DNA of the CDR3: TGTGCCAGCAGTTTATTAACAGGGACGTTAAGGTACTTC. It translates to CASSLLTGTLRYF. The chain joins TRBV27 to TRBJ2-7; D is possibly TRBD1 (6 bases). The CDR3 length is 13 residues. CDR1 is MNHEY and CDR2 is SMNVEV in the germline V gene (reference sequence). V dropped 1 base and J dropped 12 bases, with 16 bases sitting between them.

This chain joins TRBV7-9 and TRBJ1-1, with D maybe TRBD1 (6 bases). V lost 5 bases and J 5 bases, leaving 15 bases between the germline ends. Per the germline V gene, CDR1 is SEHNR and CDR2 is FQNEAQ (reference sequence). The CDR3 covers 14 residues. CDR3 DNA sequence: TGTGCCAGCAGCGCGACAGGTACGCCAACTGAAGCTTTCTTT. Encoded protein: CASSATGTPTEAFF.

The chain carries TRBV30 and TRBJ1-1, with TRBD1 matching over 7 bases. Germline assignment: CDR1 GTSNPN and CDR2 SVGIG (reference sequence). This CDR3 spans 13 amino acids. With V trimmed by 3 bases and J by 11 bases, 12 bases remained unmatched. CDR3: CAWSPDRSFAAFF. CDR3 sequence (DNA): TGTGCCTGGAGCCCGGACAGGTCTTTCGCTGCTTTCTTT. Supplemented by reference TRBV30 and TRBJ1-1, the full variable domain reads SQTIHQWPATLVQPVGSPLSLECTVEGTSNPNLYWYRQAAGRGLQLLFYSVGIGQISSEVPQNLSASRPQDRQFILSSKKLLLSDSGFYLCAWSPDRSFAAFFGQGTRLTVV.

This sequence joins TRBV3-1 (or the pseudogene TRBV3-2) and TRBJ1-6; a possible D gene is TRBD1 (5 bases). The CDR3 length is 16 residues. Trimming removed 3 bases at V and 7 bases at J, with 16 bases between. Germline V gene lookup returns CDR1 LGHDT and CDR2 YNNKEL (reference sequence). The DNA of the CDR3 is TGTGCCAGCAGCCACGGTAGACAGACAAAAAATTCACCCCTCCACTTT. Translating it yields CASSHGRQTKNSPLHF.

This sequence joins TRBV30 and TRBJ2-1; D is perhaps TRBD1 (6 bases). Germline CDR1 and CDR2: GTSNPN and SVGIG (reference sequence). V lost 2 bases to trimming and J lost 6 bases, with 14 bases between them. The CDR3 is made up of 14 amino acids. CDR3 protein: CAWSRDRTVNEQFF. The CDR3 DNA reads as TGTGCCTGGAGTCGTGACAGGACGGTCAATGAGCAGTTCTTC.

The CDR3 loop reads CASSQDHPGLAGYNEQFF. The CDR3, as DNA: TGTGCCAGCAGCCAAGATCACCCGGGACTAGCGGGATACAATGAGCAGTTCTTC. This rearrangement joins TRBV3-1 (or the pseudogene TRBV3-2) to TRBJ2-1, with TRBD2 identical over 13 bases. CDR1 and CDR2 (germline): LGHDT, YNNKEL (reference sequence). Trimming removed 0 bases from V and 4 bases from J; junction bases left unmatched: 6. This CDR3 contains 18 residues.

The chain carries TRBV7-2 and TRBJ1-2; no firm D call. Germline V gene data show CDR1 as SGHTA and CDR2 as FQGNSA. V lost 2 bases and J lost 7, with 14 bases in between. The CDR3 loop spans 14 amino acids. In nucleotides, the CDR3 is TGTGCCAGCAGCTTAATCGGGAGGGCCGCTGGCTACACCTTC. Translation: CASSLIGRAAGYTF.

The rearrangement links TRBV14 to TRBJ1-1, with D hard to call. The CDR3 runs to 17 residues. Germline V gene sequence: CDR1 SGHDN, CDR2 FVKESK. V gave up 0 bases and J gave up 3 bases, with 17 bases separating them. The CDR3: CASSQDTALTRDTEAFF. The CDR3 DNA sequence: TGTGCCAGCAGCCAAGACACGGCCTTAACTAGGGACACTGAAGCTTTCTTT. The entire variable domain, with the rest obtained from reference TRBV14 and TRBJ1-1, is as follows: EAGVTQFPSHSVIEKGQTVTLRCDPISGHDNLYWYRRVMGKEIKFLLHFVKESKQDESGMPNNRFLAERTGGTYSTLKVQPAELEDSGVYFCASSQDTALTRDTEAFFGQGTRLTVV.

The chain couples TRBV6-5 to TRBJ2-7; D is unclear. Per the germline V gene, CDR1 is MNHEY and CDR2 is SVGAGI. Between the trimmed V and J ends, which lost 8 bases and 2 bases, there was a span of 19 bases. The CDR3 spans 15 residues. The CDR3 is CASPLSPSGAYEQYF. The CDR3 DNA reads as TGTGCCAGCCCCCTCTCCCCTTCAGGCGCCTACGAGCAGTACTTC.

In regard to this clone: The junction departs from the called germline gene at one end, perhaps through a read error. CDR3 nucleotide sequence: TGTGCTAGCAGCTTAGCTATCCTGAACACCGGGGAGCTGTTTTTT. Encoded protein: CASSLAILNTGELFF. V gene TRBV7-7 combines with J gene TRBJ2-2; the D is unclear. This CDR3 spans 15 amino acids. Germline V gene sequence: CDR1 SSHAT, CDR2 FNYEAQ (reference sequence).

The rearrangement uses TRBV27 and TRBJ1-5; D might be TRBD1 (5 bases). Germline CDR1 and CDR2: MNHEY and SMNVEV (reference sequence). Trimming removed 3 bases from V and 0 bases from J, with 6 bases in between. This CDR3 has 14 amino acids. The CDR3 sequence: CASSFQGSNQPQHF. The CDR3 DNA reads TGTGCCAGCAGTTTTCAGGGTAGCAATCAGCCCCAGCATTTT.

This chain uses TRBV20-1 with TRBJ2-1; no clear D. V was trimmed by 6 bases and J by 8 bases, leaving 11 bases between them. CDR1 and CDR2 from the germline V gene are DFQATT and SNEGSKA (reference sequence). The CDR3 consists of 11 residues. CDR3 bases: TGCAGTGCCACCCTAGTTGATGAGCAGTTCTTC. Translating it yields CSATLVDEQFF.

The V call is TRBV30, the J call TRBJ2-7; D gene ambiguous. CDR1 is GTSNPN and CDR2 is SVGIG in the germline V gene (reference sequence). Trimming took off 0 bases at V and 3 bases at J, with 9 bases between the two ends. The CDR3 is 13 amino acids. DNA of the CDR3: TGTGCCTGGAGTGTTACTTCAGGCTACGAGCAGTACTTC. Translating it yields CAWSVTSGYEQYF.

The genes are TRBV19 and TRBJ2-5; D may be TRBD2 (5 bases). There are 15 residues in the CDR3. V lost 1 base, J lost 0 bases, and 9 bases lay in between. The V gene's germline CDR1 is LNHDA and CDR2 SQIVND (reference sequence). The CDR3 region is CASSIGLAHQETQYF. CDR3 DNA sequence: TGTGCCAGTAGTATAGGCCTAGCCCACCAAGAGACCCAGTACTTC.

The sample holds a few counts of this clone. The CDR3 DNA reads TGTGCCAGCCGGGGGGCAGGGCAGCCCCAGCATTTT. Translating gives CASRGAGQPQHF. The chain has TRBV6-5 and TRBJ1-5, with a possible D match to TRBD1 (6 bases). Trimming removed 8 bases from V and 7 bases from J, with 12 bases in between. Germline V CDR1 and CDR2: MNHEY, SVGAGI. The CDR3 covers 12 residues.

This chain uses TRBV9 with TRBJ2-7; the D gene is possibly TRBD2 (5 bases). The CDR3 is made up of 15 amino acids. V lost 0 bases and J 3 bases, leaving 13 bases between the germline ends. Germline CDR1 and CDR2: SGDLS and YYNGEE. The DNA of the CDR3 is TGTGCCAGCAGCGTAGGGTCTAGCCTCATCTACGAGCAGTACTTC. Its translation: CASSVGSSLIYEQYF.

This clone was recorded only once. The chain joins TRBV20-1 to TRBJ1-2, with D unclear. Per the germline V gene, CDR1 is DFQATT and CDR2 is SNEGSKA (reference sequence). Trimming removed 5 bases at V and 4 bases at J, with 11 bases between. The CDR3 is 12 residues long. The chain's CDR3 is CSAGGLAYGYTF. CDR3 coding DNA: TGCAGTGCTGGTGGGCTGGCCTATGGCTACACCTTC.